One sample yielded the 5 T cell receptor beta chains listed below, sequenced in a study of cytotoxic CD8 clonotypes in ibrutinib-treated CLL (dated by TCRdb to about 2021). Library preparation was by the immunoSEQ multiplex PCR assay. TCRdb took this table from immuneACCESS and kept in-frame rearrangements with V and J called. Such tables lack part of the clones; where checked against another copy, unresolved V genes explain under half of the gap, and the rest is unexplained. The sample table contains tens of thousands of clones; only one count was recorded for about two thirds of them. In total, the top ten clones hold around 15% of the sample. What this sample's time point label stands for: progressive disease on ibrutinib. The specimen was PBMCs, collected at disease progression, from a patient treated with ibrutinib. These receptors were taken from a human donor with chronic lymphocytic leukemia.

The gene calls are TRBV5-1 and TRBJ2-7, with D possibly called TRBD1 or TRBD2 (6 bases each). V shed 3 bases and J shed 7 bases, with 14 bases lying between them. The CDR3 is 13 residues long. Germline-derived CDR1 and CDR2 are SGHRS and YFSETQ. The CDR3 DNA sequence: TGCGCCAGCAGCTGGGGGGCAACTACGGAGCAGTACTTC. Translation gives CASSWGATTEQYF.

The rearrangement links TRBV27 to TRBJ2-1; D ambiguous. Germline values: CDR1 MNHEY, CDR2 SMNVEV (reference sequence). Trimming removed 8 bases from V and 4 bases from J, with 15 bases in between. CDR3 length: 14 amino acids. Here the CDR3 DNA reads TGTGCCAGCCAGCGCCCCGGACCGTACAATGAGCAGTTCTTC. As protein: CASQRPGPYNEQFF.

The chain joins TRBV5-1 to TRBJ2-1; possibly TRBD2 for D (6 bases). The CDR3 sequence is 16 residues long. The V end lost 0 bases, the J end lost 0 bases, and 10 bases lay between the germline ends. Germline values: CDR1 SGHRS, CDR2 YFSETQ. CDR3 DNA sequence: TGCGCCAGCAGCTTGGCCCTAGCGAGCTCCTACAATGAGCAGTTCTTC. Encoded protein: CASSLALASSYNEQFF.

The sample holds one count of this clone. The chain combines TRBV13 with TRBJ2-1; TRBD1 matches 9 bases. The CDR3 runs to 20 residues. With V trimmed by 4 bases and J by 0 bases, 16 bases remained unmatched. Germline V CDR1 and CDR2: PRHDT, FYEKMQ (reference sequence). The CDR3 DNA sequence: TGTGCCAGCAGCTCGTTCCCCCGGACAGGGGAGATTAGCTCCTACAATGAGCAGTTCTTC. Protein sequence: CASSSFPRTGEISSYNEQFF.

V and J are TRBV11-2 and TRBJ1-1; 7 bases align to TRBD1. Germline lookup yields CDR1 SGHAT and CDR2 FQNNGV. The V segment lost 1 base and the J segment 5 bases; nucleotides outside the gene matches: 4. There are 14 residues in the CDR3. The chain's CDR3 is CASSLGQGRTEAFF. CDR3 nucleotide sequence: TGTGCCAGCAGCTTAGGACAGGGTAGGACTGAAGCTTTCTTT.